The sequence of this T cell receptor (beta chain) was determined in a study of blood T cells in healthy people across ages. Germline CDR1 is KGHSH and CDR2 is LQKENI. The V and J ends lost 4 bases and 7 bases respectively, with 20 bases between them. The CDR3 is 16 amino acids. Sample-barcoded 5' priming and a J-beta primer mix drove a second PCR of about 6 to 12 cycles. One entry per CDR3 protein, called by TCRdb with MiXCR from the 5' RACE reads. The sample includes approximately 820,000 distinct CDR3 sequences, under 45% seen only once; the top ten take 15% to 25%. V usage is TRBV18 and J usage is TRBJ2-1; D remains ambiguous. This receptor was identified in a man aged 55-75 years in good health. The sample taken for sequencing was blood. The CDR3 reads CASSLWTAYIGNEQFF. In nucleotides, the CDR3 is TGTGCCAGCTCACTATGGACGGCTTATATAGGGAATGAGCAGTTCTTC.